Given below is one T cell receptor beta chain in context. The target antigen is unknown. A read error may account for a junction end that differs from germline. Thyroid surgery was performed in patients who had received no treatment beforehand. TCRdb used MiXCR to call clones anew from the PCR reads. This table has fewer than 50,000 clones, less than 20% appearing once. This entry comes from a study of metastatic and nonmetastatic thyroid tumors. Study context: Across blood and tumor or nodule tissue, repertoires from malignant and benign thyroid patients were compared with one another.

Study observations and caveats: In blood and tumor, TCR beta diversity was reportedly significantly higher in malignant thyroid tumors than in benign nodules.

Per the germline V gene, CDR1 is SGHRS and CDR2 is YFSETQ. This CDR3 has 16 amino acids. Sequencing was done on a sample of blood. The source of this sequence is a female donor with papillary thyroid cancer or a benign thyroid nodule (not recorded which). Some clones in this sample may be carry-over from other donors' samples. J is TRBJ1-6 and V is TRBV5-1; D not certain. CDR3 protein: CASTRRELSYNSPLHF. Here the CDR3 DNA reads TGCGCCAGCACACGGAGGGAGTTATCTTATAATTCACCTCTCCACTTT.